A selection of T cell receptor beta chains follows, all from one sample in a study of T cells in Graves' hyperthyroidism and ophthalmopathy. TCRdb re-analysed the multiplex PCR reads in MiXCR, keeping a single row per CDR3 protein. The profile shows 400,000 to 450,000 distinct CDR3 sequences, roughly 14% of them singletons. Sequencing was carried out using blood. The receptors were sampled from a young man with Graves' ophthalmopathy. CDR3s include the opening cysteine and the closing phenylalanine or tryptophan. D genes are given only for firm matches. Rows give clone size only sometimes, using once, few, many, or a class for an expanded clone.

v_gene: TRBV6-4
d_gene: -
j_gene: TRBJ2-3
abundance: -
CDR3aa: CASSDSWLNTDTQYF
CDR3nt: TGTGCCAGCAGTGACTCATGGCTGAACACAGATACGCAGTATTTT

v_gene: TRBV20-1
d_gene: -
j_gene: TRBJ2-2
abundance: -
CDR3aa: CSARDVQHYTGELFF
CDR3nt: TGCAGTGCTAGAGATGTACAGCACTACACCGGGGAGCTGTTTTTT

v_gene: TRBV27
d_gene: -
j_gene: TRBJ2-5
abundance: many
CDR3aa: CASSRGLTGKQETQYF
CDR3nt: TGTGCCAGCTCCCGGGGGCTGACAGGGAAACAAGAGACCCAGTACTTC

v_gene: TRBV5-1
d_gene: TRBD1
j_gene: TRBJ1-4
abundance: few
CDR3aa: CASSRTGATDEKLFF
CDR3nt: TGCGCCAGCAGCAGGACAGGGGCGACTGATGAAAAACTGTTTTTT

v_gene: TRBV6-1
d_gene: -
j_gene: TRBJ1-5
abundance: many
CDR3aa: CASSSNVGYSNQPQHF
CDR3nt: TGTGCCAGCAGTTCAAACGTGGGGTATAGCAATCAGCCCCAGCATTTT

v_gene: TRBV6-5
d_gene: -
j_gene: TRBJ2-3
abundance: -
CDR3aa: CASSSRGPVDTQYF
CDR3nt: TGTGCCAGCAGTTCCCGAGGCCCCGTGGATACGCAGTATTTT

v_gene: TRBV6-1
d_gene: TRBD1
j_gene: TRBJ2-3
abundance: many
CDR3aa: CASSDTGGGADTQYF
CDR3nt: TGTGCCAGCAGTGACACAGGGGGCGGAGCAGATACGCAGTATTTT

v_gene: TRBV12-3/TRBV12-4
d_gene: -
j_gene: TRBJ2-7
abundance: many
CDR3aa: CASSFGKRDEQYF
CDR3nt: TGTGCCAGCAGTTTTGGGAAGCGCGACGAGCAGTACTTC

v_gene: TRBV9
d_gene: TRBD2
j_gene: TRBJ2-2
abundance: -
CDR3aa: CAVASGNTGELFF
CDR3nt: TGTGCCGTAGCTAGCGGGAACACCGGGGAGCTGTTTTTT

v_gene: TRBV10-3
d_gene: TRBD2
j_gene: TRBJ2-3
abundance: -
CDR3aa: CAISASGGTDTQYF
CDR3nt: TGTGCCATCAGTGCGAGCGGGGGCACAGATACGCAGTATTTT

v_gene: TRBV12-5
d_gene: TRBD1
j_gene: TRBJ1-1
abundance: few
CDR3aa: CASGWTGMNTEAFF
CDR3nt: TGTGCTAGTGGTTGGACAGGGATGAACACTGAAGCTTTCTTT

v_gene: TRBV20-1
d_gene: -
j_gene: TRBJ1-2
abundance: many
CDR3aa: CSARVTGTYGYTF
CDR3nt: TGCAGTGCTAGAGTGACGGGGACCTATGGCTACACCTTC

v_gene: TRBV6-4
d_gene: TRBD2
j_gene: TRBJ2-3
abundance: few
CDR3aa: CASSLGGGSVFHTQYF
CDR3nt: TGTGCCAGCAGTCTGGGGGGGGGATCAGTCTTCCATACGCAGTATTTT

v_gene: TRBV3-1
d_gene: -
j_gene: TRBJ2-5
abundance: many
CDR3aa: CASSQEGRGETQYF
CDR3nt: TGTGCCAGCAGCCAAGAGGGTAGGGGAGAGACCCAGTACTTC

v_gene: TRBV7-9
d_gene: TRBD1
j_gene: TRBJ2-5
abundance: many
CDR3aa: CASSQDRAETQYF
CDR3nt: TGTGCCAGCAGCCAAGACAGGGCCGAGACCCAGTACTTC

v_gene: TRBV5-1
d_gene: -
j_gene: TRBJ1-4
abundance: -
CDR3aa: CASSLGSRNEKLFF
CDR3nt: TGCGCCAGCAGCTTAGGTTCCAGAAATGAAAAACTGTTTTTT

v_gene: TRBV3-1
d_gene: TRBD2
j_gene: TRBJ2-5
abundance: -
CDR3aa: CASSQAGMAGGLQETQYF
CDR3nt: TGTGCCAGCAGCCAAGCGGGGATGGCGGGGGGGTTGCAAGAGACCCAGTACTTC

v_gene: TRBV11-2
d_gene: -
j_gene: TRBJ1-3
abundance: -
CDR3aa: CASSLVGTPSGNTIYF
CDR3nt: TGTGCCAGCAGCTTAGTAGGGACCCCCTCTGGAAACACCATATATTTT

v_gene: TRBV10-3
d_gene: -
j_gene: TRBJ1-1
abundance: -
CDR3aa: CAISRGGTEAFF
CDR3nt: TGTGCCATCAGCCGAGGTGGCACTGAAGCTTTCTTT

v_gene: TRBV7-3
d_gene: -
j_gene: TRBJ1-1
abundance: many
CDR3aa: CASSLNARPMNTEAFF
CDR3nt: TGTGCCAGCAGCTTAAACGCCAGGCCCATGAACACTGAAGCTTTCTTT

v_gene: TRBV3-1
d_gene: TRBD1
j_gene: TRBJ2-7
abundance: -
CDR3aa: CASSLGQGVPYEQYF
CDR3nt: TGTGCCAGCAGCCTGGGACAGGGGGTCCCCTACGAGCAGTACTTC

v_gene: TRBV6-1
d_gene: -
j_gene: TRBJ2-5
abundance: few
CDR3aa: CASKKLGARETQYF
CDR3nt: TGTGCCAGCAAAAAGCTGGGGGCCAGGGAGACCCAGTACTTC

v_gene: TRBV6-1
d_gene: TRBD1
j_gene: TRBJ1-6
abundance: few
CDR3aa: CASRTTGGESSYNSPLHF
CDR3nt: TGTGCCAGCAGGACGACAGGGGGTGAAAGCTCCTATAATTCACCCCTCCACTTT

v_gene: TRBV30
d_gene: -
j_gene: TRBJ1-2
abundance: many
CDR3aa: CAWSARDLGGYTF
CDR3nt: TGTGCCTGGAGTGCCCGGGACCTCGGGGGCTACACCTTC

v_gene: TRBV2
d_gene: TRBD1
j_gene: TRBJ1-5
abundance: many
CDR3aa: CASSGTGSSNQPQHF
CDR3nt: TGTGCCAGCAGTGGGACAGGGTCGAGCAATCAGCCCCAGCATTTT

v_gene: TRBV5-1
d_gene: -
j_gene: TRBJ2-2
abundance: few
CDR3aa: CASSFTRGTGELFF
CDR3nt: TGCGCCAGCAGCTTTACGAGGGGAACCGGGGAGCTGTTTTTT

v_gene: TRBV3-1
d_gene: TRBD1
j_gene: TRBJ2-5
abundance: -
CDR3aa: CASSQGGQGGTQYF
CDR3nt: TGTGCCAGCAGCCAAGGGGGACAGGGAGGGACCCAGTACTTC

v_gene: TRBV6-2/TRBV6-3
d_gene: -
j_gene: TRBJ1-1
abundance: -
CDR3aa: CASSYSMGGRNTEAFF
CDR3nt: TGTGCCAGCAGTTACTCGATGGGGGGGCGGAACACTGAAGCTTTCTTT

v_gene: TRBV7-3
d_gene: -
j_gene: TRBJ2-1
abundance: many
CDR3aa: CASSLTIPNEQFF
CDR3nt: TGTGCCAGCAGCTTAACGATTCCCAATGAGCAGTTCTTC

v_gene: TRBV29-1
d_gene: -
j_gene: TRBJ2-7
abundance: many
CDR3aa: CSARDGLYEQYF
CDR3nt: TGCAGCGCGCGCGACGGCCTCTACGAGCAGTACTTC

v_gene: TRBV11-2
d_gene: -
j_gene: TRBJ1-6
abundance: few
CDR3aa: CASSLVRNSPLHF
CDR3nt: TGTGCCAGCAGCTTAGTAAGAAATTCACCCCTCCACTTT

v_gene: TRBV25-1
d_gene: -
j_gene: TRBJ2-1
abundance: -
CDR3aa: CASSDRGAYNEQFF
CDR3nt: TGTGCCAGCAGTGACAGGGGGGCCTACAATGAGCAGTTCTTC

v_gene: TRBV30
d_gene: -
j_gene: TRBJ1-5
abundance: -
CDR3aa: CAWSWPLNQPQHF
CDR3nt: TGTGCCTGGAGTTGGCCTCTCAATCAGCCCCAGCATTTT

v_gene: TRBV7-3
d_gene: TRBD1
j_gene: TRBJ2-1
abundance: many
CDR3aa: CASSPPDRRDEQFF
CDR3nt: TGTGCCAGCAGCCCACCGGACAGGCGGGATGAGCAGTTCTTC

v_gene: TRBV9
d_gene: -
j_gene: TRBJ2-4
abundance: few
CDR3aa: CASSARGQTSSTKNIQYF
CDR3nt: TGTGCCAGCAGCGCCCGCGGACAGACGAGTAGCACCAAAAACATTCAGTACTTC

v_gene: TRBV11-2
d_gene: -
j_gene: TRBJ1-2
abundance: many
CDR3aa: CASSSYAWNYGYTF
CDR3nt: TGTGCCAGCAGCTCCTACGCGTGGAACTATGGCTACACCTTC

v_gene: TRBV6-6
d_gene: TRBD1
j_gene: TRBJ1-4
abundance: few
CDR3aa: CASSYSGGYNEKLFF
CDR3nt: TGTGCCAGCAGTTACTCAGGGGGCTATAATGAAAAACTGTTTTTT

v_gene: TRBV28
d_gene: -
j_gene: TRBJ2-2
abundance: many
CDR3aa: CASSLRRGLNTGELFF
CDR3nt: TGTGCCAGCAGTTTACGGCGGGGGCTGAACACCGGGGAGCTGTTTTTT

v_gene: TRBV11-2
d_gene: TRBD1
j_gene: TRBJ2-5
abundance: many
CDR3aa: CASSIRGGTGWFWDQETQYF
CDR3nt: TGTGCCAGCAGCATCAGGGGGGGGACAGGGTGGTTTTGGGACCAAGAGACCCAGTACTTC

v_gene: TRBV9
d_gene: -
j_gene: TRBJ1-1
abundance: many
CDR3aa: CASSVEGRGANEAFF
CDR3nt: TGTGCCAGCAGCGTAGAGGGACGGGGGGCTAACGAAGCTTTCTTT

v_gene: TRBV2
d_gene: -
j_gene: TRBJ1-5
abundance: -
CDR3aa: CTSSGGTGFFQPQHF
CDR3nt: TGTACCAGCAGTGGGGGTACAGGGTTTTTTCAGCCCCAGCATTTT

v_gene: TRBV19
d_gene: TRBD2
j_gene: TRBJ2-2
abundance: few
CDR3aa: CASSIESSGTITGELFF
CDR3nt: TGTGCCAGTAGTATAGAATCTAGCGGGACCATCACCGGGGAGCTGTTTTTT

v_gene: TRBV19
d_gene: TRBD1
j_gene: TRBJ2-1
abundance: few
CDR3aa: CASSRRQGVEQFF
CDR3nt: TGTGCCAGTAGTAGGAGACAGGGGGTTGAGCAGTTCTTC

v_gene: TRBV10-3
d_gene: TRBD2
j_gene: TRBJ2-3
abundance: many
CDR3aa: CAVPATLAGGPNTQYF
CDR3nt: TGTGCCGTCCCCGCGACTCTAGCGGGAGGGCCGAATACGCAGTATTTT

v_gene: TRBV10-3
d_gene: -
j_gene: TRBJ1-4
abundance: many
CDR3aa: CAISEGTNEKLFF
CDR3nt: TGTGCCATCAGTGAGGGCACTAATGAAAAACTGTTTTTT

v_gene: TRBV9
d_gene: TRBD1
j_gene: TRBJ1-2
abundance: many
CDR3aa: CASSEQGAANYGYTF
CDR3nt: TGTGCCAGCAGCGAGCAGGGGGCGGCGAACTATGGCTACACCTTC

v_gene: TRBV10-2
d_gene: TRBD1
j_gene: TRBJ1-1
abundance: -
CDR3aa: CASMTLGQGGHTEAFF
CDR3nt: TGCGCCAGCATGACCCTCGGTCAGGGGGGTCACACTGAAGCTTTCTTT

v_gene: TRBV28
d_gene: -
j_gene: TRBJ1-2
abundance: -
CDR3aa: CASSLFRGAYGYTF
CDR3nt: TGTGCCAGCAGTTTATTCAGGGGCGCCTATGGCTACACCTTC

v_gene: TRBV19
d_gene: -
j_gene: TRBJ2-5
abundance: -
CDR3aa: CASSMGKGGGTQYF
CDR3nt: TGTGCCAGTAGTATGGGAAAGGGAGGAGGGACCCAGTACTTC

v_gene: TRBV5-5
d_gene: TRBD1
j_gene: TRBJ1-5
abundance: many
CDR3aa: CASSPSPDRVRQPQHF
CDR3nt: TGTGCCAGCAGCCCCTCCCCGGACAGGGTGCGACAGCCCCAGCATTTT

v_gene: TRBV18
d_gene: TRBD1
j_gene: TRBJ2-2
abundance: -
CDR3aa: CASSPWTGRFTGELFF
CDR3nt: TGTGCCAGCTCACCATGGACAGGGAGGTTCACCGGGGAGCTGTTTTTT

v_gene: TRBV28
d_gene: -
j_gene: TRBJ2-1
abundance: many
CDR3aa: CASSLPGRSYNEQFF
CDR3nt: TGTGCCAGCAGTTTACCGGGCCGCTCCTACAATGAGCAGTTCTTC

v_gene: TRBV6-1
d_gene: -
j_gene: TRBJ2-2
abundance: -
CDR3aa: CASSDRLGGELFF
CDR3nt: TGTGCCAGCAGTGACCGCTTGGGCGGGGAGCTGTTTTTT

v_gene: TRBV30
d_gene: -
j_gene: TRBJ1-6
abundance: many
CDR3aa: CAWSVHSGFANSPLHF
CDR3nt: TGTGCCTGGAGTGTACACAGTGGGTTCGCTAATTCACCCCTCCACTTT

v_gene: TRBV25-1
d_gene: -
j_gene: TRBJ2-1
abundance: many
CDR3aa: CASSEWVANGNEQFF
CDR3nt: TGTGCCAGCAGTGAGTGGGTGGCGAACGGCAATGAGCAGTTCTTC

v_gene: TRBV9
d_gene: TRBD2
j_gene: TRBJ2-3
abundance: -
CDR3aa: CASSVSWTSSTDTQYF
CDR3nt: TGTGCCAGCAGCGTCTCCTGGACTAGCAGCACAGATACGCAGTATTTT

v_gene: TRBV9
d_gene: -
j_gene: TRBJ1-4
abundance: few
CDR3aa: CASSVEGSEKLFF
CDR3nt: TGTGCCAGCAGCGTAGAAGGTAGTGAAAAACTGTTTTTT

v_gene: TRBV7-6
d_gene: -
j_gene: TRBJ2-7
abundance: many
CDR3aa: CASSLSNGREQYF
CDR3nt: TGTGCCAGCAGCTTAAGCAACGGGCGCGAGCAGTACTTC

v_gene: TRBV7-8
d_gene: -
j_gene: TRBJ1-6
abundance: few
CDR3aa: CASSLAIWVSSYNSPLHF
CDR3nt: TGTGCCAGCAGCTTAGCGATATGGGTCAGCTCCTATAATTCACCCCTCCACTTT

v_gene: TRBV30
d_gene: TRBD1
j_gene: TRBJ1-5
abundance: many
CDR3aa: CAWATGTGKNSNQPQHF
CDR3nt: TGTGCCTGGGCTACCGGGACAGGGAAAAATAGCAATCAGCCCCAGCATTTT